This T cell receptor (beta chain) was obtained from a study of technical replicates of blood from several donors. The table came from immunoSEQ multiplex PCR; TCRdb's copy has only in-frame clones and leaves some out. The data contain some 85,000 clones, approximately 97% of them singletons. The receptor's source is a human donor in good health. Sequencing input: T cells isolated from PBMCs.

CDR3 bases: TGCGCCAGCAGCTTGGTGGCTAGCGGGAGCTGGGAGACCCAGTACTTC. As protein: CASSLVASGSWETQYF. This chain links TRBV5-1 with TRBJ2-5, with 10 bases aligning to TRBD2. Germline V gene lookup returns CDR1 SGHRS and CDR2 YFSETQ. CDR3 length: 16 residues. After removal of 0 bases from V and 5 bases from J, the junction contained 7 bases not matched to a gene.